One T cell receptor (beta chain) is described in this entry. The sample belongs to a study of blood T cell repertoires in COVID-19. Study at large: Sites in the United States, Italy and Spain provided acute and convalescent COVID-19 samples.

Cohort 3 donors counted as recovered after two negative PCRs, clearance, or resolved symptoms. As originally analysed: Estimates of nucleated cell counts were drawn from the amplification of reference gene primers. Libraries were prepared by immunoSEQ multiplex PCR; TCRdb keeps only in-frame clonotypes and omits some of them. That table is the source of V, J and clone size, and D and trimming were worked out from the DNA. The sample contains around 270,000 clones, 80% to 90% of which appear only once. This sequence was found in a young woman who had recovered from COVID-19. Sequenced material: PBMCs or T cells enriched from blood (not recorded which).

CDR3 DNA sequence: TGTGCCAGCAGCTTGGGACAACCGAGCACCATATATTTT. Translated, it gives CASSLGQPSTIYF. The chain combines TRBV11-2 with TRBJ1-3, with a weak D call TRBD1 (6 bases). Germline assignment: CDR1 SGHAT and CDR2 FQNNGV. Trimming removed 3 bases from V and 9 bases from J, with 12 bases in between. This CDR3 is built from 13 residues.